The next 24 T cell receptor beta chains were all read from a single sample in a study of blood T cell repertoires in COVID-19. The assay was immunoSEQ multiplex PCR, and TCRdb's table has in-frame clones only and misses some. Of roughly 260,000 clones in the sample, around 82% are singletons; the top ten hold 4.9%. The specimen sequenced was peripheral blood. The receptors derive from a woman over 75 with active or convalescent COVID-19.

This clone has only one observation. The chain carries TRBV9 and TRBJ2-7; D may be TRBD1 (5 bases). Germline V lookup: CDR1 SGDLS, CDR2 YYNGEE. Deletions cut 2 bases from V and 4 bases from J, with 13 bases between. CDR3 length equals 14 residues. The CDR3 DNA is TGTGCCAGCAGCGTCTCTACAGGCCCTTACGAGCAGTACTTC. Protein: CASSVSTGPYEQYF.

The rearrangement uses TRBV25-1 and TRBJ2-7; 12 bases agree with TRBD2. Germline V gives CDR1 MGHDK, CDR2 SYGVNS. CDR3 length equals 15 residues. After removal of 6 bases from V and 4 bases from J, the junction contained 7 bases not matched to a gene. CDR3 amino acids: CASRPTSGGNYEQYF. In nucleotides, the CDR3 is TGTGCCAGCAGGCCGACTAGCGGGGGCAATTACGAGCAGTACTTC.

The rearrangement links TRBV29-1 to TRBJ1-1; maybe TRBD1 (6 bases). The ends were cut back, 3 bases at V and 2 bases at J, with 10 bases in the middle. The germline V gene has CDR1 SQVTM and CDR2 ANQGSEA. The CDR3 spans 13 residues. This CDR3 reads CSVEEQGNTEAFF. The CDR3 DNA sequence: TGCAGCGTTGAGGAACAGGGTAACACTGAAGCTTTCTTT. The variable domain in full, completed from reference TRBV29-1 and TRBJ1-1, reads SAVISQKPSRDICQRGTSLTIQCQVDSQVTMMFWYRQQPGQSLTLIATANQGSEATYESGFVIDKFPISRPNLTFSTLTVSNMSPEDSSIYLCSVEEQGNTEAFFGQGTRLTVV.

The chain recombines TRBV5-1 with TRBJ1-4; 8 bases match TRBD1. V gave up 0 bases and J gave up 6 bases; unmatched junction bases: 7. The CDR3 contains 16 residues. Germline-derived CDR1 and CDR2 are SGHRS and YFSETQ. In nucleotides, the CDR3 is TGCGCCAGCAGCTTGGGGTCGACAGGGGTGGATGAAAAACTGTTTTTT. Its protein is CASSLGSTGVDEKLFF.

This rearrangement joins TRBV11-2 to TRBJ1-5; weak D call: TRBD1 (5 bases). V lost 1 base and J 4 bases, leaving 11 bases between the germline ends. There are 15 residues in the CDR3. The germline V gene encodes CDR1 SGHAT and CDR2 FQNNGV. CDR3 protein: CASSLGGGTNQPQHF. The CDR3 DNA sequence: TGTGCCAGCAGCTTAGGGGGCGGGACGAATCAGCCCCAGCATTTT.

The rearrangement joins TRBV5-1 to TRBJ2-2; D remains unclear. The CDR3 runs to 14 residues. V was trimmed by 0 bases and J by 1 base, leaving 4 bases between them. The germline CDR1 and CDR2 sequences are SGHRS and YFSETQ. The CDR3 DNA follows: TGCGCCAGCAGCTTGGCGGGGAACACCGGGGAGCTGTTTTTT. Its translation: CASSLAGNTGELFF.

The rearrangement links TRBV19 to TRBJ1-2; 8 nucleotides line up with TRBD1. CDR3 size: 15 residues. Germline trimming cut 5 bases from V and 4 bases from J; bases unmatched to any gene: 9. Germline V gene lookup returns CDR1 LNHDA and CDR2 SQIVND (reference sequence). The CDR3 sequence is CASSPDRGLFYGYTF. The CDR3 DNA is TGTGCCAGTAGTCCCGACAGGGGACTTTTCTATGGCTACACCTTC.

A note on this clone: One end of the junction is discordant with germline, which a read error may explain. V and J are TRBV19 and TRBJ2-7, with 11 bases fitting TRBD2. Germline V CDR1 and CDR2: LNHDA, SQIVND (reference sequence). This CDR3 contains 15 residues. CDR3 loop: CASKVASGGPYEQYF. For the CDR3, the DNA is TGTGCGAGTAAGGTAGCTAGCGGGGGGCCCTACGAGCAGTACTTC.

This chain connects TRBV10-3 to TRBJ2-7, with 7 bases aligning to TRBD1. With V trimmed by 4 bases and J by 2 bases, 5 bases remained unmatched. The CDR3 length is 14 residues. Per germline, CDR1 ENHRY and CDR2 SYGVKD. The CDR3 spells CAISGTGGPYEQYF. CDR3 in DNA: TGTGCCATCAGTGGGACAGGTGGACCCTACGAGCAGTACTTC.

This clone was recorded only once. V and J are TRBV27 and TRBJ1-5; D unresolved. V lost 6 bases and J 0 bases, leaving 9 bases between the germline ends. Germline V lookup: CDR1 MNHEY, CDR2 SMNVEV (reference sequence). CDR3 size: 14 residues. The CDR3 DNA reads TGTGCCAGCAGCCCCTGGAGTAGCAATCAGCCCCAGCATTTT. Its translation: CASSPWSSNQPQHF.

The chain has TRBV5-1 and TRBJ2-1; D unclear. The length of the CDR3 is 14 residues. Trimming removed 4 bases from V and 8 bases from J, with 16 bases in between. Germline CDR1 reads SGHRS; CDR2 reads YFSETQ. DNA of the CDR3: TGCGCCAGCAGCCCCGGGTCCCGTGAAGATGAGCAGTTCTTC. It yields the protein CASSPGSREDEQFF.

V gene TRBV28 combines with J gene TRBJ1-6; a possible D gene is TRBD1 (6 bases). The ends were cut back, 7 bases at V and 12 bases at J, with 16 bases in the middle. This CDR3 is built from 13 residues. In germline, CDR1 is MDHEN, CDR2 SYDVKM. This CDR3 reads CASITGLNKPLHF. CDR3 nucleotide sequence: TGTGCCAGCATCACAGGGCTGAATAAACCCCTCCACTTT.

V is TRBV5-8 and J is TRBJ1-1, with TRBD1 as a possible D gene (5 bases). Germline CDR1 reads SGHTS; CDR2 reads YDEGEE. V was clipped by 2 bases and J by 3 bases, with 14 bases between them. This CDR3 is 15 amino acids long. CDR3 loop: CASSFQGLGHTEAFF. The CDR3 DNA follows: TGTGCCAGCAGCTTCCAGGGATTGGGGCACACTGAAGCTTTCTTT. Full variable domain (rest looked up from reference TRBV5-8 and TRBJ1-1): EAGVTQSPTHLIKTRGQQATLRCSPISGHTSVYWYQQALGLGLQFLLWYDEGEERNRGNFPPRFSGRQFPNYSSELNVNALELEDSALYLCASSFQGLGHTEAFFGQGTRLTVV.

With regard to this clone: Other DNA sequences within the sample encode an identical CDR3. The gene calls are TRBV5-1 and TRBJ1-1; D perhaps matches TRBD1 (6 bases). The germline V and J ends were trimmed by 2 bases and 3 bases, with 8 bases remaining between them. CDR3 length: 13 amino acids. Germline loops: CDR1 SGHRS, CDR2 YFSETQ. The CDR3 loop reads CASSLQGYTEAFF. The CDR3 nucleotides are TGCGCCAGCAGCTTACAGGGATACACTGAAGCTTTCTTT.

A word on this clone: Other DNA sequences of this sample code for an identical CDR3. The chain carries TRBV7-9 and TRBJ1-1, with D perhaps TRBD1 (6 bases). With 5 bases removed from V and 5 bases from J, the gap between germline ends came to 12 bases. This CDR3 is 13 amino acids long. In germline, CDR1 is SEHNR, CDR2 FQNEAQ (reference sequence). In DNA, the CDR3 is TGTGCCAGCAGCCTAGAGGGGGGGACTGAAGCTTTCTTT. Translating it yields CASSLEGGTEAFF.

The CDR3 spells CAISTSGDSKTQYF. CDR3 in DNA: TGTGCCATCAGTACTAGCGGGGACTCGAAGACCCAGTACTTC. The chain couples TRBV10-3 to TRBJ2-5; 10 bases match TRBD2. The CDR3 length is 14 residues. Germline V gives CDR1 ENHRY, CDR2 SYGVKD. V dropped 5 bases and J dropped 6; count of bases not matched to a gene: 6.

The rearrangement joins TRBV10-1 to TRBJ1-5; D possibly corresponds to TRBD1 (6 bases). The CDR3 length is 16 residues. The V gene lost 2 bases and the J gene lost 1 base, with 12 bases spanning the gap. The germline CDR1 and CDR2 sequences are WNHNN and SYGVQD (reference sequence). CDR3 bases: TGCGCCAGCAGTGAGGTAAGGGACACAAGCAATCAGCCCCAGCATTTT. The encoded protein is CASSEVRDTSNQPQHF.

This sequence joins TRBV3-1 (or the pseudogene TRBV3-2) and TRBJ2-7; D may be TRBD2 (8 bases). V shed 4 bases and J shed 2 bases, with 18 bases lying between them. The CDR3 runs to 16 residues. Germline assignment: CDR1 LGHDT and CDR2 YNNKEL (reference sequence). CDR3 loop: CASSPQGGSGAYEQYF. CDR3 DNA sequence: TGTGCCAGCAGCCCGCAGGGGGGTAGCGGGGCCTACGAGCAGTACTTC.

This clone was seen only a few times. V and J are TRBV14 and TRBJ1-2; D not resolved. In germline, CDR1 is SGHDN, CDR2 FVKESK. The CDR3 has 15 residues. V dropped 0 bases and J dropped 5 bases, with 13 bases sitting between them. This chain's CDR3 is CASSQDTRTGYGYTF. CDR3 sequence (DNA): TGTGCCAGCAGCCAAGATACTCGGACTGGTTATGGCTACACCTTC.

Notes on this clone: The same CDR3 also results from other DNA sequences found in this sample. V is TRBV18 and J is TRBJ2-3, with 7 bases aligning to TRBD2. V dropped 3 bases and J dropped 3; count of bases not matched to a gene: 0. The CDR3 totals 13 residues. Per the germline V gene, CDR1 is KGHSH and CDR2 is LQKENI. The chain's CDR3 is CASSPGGTDTQYF. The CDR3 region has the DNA TGTGCCAGCTCACCCGGGGGGACAGATACGCAGTATTTT. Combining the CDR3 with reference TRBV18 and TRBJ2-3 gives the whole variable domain NAGVMQNPRHLVRRRGQEARLRCSPMKGHSHVYWYRQLPEEGLKFMVYLQKENIIDESGMPKERFSAEFPKEGPSILRIQQVVRGDSAAYFCASSPGGTDTQYFGPGTRLTVL.

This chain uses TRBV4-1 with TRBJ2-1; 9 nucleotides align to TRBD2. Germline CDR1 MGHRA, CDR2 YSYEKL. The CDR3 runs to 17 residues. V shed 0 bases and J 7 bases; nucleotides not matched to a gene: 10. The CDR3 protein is CASSQDRRGGTRNEQFF. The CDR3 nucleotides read TGCGCCAGCAGCCAAGATAGGCGGGGGGGGACTAGGAATGAGCAGTTCTTC.

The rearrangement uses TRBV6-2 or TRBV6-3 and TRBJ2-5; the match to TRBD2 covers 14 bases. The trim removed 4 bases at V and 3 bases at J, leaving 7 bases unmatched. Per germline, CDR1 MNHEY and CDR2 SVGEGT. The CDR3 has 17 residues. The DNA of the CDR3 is TGTGCCAGCAGTTTCTCACGACTAGCGGGGGGGAAAGAGACCCAGTACTTC. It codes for CASSFSRLAGGKETQYF.

CDR3 DNA: TGTGCCACCAGACAGGGACCGAACACCGGGGAGCTGTTTTTT. It specifies CATRQGPNTGELFF. The chain combines TRBV7-9 with TRBJ2-2; 7 nucleotides agree with TRBD1. With 10 bases clipped from V and 0 bases from J, the junction kept 5 bases outside the gene matches. Germline-derived CDR1 and CDR2 are SEHNR and FQNEAQ (reference sequence). This CDR3 spans 14 amino acids.

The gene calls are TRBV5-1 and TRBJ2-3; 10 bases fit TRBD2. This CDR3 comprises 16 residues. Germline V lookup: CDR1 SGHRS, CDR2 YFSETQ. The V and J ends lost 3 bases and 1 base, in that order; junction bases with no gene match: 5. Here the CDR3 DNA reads TGCGCCAGCAGCTCCCACGGACTAGCGGGCACAGATACGCAGTATTTT. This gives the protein CASSSHGLAGTDTQYF.